The sequence of this TCR beta chain was determined in a study of patients and donors after allogeneic stem cell transplantation. Germline V lookup: CDR1 SQVTM, CDR2 ANQGSEA. The CDR3 covers 14 residues. Between the trimmed V and J ends, which lost 1 base and 1 base, there was a span of 8 bases. This clonotype was observed a few times. One entry per CDR3 protein results from TCRdb running MiXCR on the RT-PCR reads. The top ten clones hold around 6% of a sample with about a million distinct CDR3 sequences, roughly 17% of them seen once. This TCR was sampled from a human donor who was either an allogeneic HSCT recipient or a stem cell or donor lymphocyte infusion donor (not recorded which). It is not recorded whose cells these are; they may come from a transplant donor. The rearrangement uses TRBV29-1 and TRBJ2-4; D may be TRBD2 (5 bases). The sample comprised blood, either unsorted or a sorted T cell fraction (not recorded which). CDR3 nucleotides: TGCAGCGTTGAAGTTTCGGGGGCCAAAAACATTCAGTACTTC. It yields the protein CSVEVSGAKNIQYF.